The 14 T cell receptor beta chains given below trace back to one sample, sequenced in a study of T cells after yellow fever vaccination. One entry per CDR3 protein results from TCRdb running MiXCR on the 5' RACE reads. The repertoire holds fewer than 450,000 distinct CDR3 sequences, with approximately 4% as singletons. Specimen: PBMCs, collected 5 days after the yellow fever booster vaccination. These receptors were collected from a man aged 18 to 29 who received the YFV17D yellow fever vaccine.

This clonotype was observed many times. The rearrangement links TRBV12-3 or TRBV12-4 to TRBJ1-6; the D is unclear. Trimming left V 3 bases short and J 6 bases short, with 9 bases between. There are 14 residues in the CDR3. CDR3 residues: CASSFELTNSPLHF. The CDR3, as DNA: TGTGCCAGCAGTTTTGAGTTAACTAATTCACCCCTCCACTTT.

Written as DNA, the CDR3 is TGTGCCAGCAGCCCTCTAGGGACTAGCGGGGGGAGAACAGATACGCAGTATTTT. Its protein product is CASSPLGTSGGRTDTQYF. This chain joins TRBV4-2 and TRBJ2-3; 15 bases map to TRBD2. CDR1 and CDR2 from the germline V gene are LGHNA and YNFKEQ. CDR3 size: 18 residues. The V gene end was trimmed by 4 bases and the J gene end by 3 bases; junction bases not matched to a gene: 8.

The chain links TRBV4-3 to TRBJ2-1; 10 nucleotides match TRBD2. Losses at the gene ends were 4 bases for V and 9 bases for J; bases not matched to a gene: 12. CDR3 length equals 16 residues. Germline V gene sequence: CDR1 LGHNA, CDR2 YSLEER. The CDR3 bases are TGCGCCAGCAGCCCAAATGGAGCGGGGGGGTCGGTTGAGCAGTTCTTC. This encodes CASSPNGAGGSVEQFF.

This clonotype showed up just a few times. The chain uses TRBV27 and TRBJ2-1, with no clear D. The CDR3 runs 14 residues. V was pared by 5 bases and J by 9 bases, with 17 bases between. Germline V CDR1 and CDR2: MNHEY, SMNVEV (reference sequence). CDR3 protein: CASSPSTERGEQFF. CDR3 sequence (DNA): TGTGCCAGCAGTCCCTCGACTGAAAGAGGTGAGCAGTTCTTC.

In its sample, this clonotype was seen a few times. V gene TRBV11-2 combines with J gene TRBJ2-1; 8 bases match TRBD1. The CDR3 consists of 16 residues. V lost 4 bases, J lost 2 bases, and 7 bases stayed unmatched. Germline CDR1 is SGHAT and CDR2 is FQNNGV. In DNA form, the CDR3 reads TGTGCCAGCAGCTCCCCGGACAGGGAGGCCTACAATGAGCAGTTCTTC. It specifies CASSSPDREAYNEQFF.

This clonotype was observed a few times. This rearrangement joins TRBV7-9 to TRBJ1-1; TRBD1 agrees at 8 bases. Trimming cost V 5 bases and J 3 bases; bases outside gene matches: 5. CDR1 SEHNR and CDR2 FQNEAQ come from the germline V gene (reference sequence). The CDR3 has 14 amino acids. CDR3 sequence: CASSARGPYTEAFF. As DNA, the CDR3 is TGTGCCAGCAGCGCCAGGGGGCCTTACACTGAAGCTTTCTTT.

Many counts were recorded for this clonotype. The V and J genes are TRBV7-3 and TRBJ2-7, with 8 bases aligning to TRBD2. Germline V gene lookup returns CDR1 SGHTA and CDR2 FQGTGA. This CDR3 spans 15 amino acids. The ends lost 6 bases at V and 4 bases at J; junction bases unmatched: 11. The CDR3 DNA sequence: TGTGCCAGCAGGGACCCGGGGGGGCCACGATACGAGCAGTACGTC. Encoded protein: CASRDPGGPRYEQYV.

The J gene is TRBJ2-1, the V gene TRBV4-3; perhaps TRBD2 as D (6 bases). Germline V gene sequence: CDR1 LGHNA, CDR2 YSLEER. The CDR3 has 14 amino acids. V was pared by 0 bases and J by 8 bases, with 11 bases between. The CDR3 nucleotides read TGCGCCAGCAGCCAAGAAGCGGCTAGCGATGAGCAGTTCTTC. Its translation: CASSQEAASDEQFF.

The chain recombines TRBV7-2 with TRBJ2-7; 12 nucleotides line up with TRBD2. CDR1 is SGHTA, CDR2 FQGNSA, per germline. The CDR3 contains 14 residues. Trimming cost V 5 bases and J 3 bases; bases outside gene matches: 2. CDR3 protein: CASSRLAGDYEQYF. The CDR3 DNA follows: TGTGCCAGCAGCAGACTAGCGGGGGACTACGAGCAGTACTTC. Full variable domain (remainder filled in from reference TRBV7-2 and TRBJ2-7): GAGVSQSPSNKVTEKGKDVELRCDPISGHTALYWYRQSLGQGLEFLIYFQGNSAPDKSGLPSDRFSAERTGGSVSTLTIQRTQQEDSAVYLCASSRLAGDYEQYFGPGTRLTVT.

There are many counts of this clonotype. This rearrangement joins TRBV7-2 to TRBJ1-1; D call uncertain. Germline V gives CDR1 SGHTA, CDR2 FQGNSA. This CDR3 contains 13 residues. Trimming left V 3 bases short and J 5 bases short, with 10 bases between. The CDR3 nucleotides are TGTGCCAGCAGCTTTTACGGAGGTACTGAAGCTTTCTTT. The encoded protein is CASSFYGGTEAFF.

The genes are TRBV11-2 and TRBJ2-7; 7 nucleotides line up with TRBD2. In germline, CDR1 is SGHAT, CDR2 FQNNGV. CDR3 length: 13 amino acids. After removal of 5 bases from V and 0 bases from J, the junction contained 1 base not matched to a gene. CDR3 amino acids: CASSGDYSYEQYF. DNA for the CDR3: TGTGCCAGCAGCGGGGACTACTCCTACGAGCAGTACTTC.

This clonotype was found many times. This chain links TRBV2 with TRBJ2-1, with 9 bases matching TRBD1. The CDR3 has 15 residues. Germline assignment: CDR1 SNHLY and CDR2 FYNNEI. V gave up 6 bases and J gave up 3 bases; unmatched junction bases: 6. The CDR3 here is CASRPDRGGYNEQFF. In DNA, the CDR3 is TGTGCCAGCAGACCGGACAGGGGAGGCTACAATGAGCAGTTCTTC.

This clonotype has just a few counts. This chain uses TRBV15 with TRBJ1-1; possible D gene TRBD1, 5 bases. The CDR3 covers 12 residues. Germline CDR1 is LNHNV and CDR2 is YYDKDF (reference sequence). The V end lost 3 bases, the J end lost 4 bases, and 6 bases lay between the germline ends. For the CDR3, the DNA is TGTGCCACCAGCAGTGGGGGCACTGAAGCTTTCTTT. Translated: CATSSGGTEAFF. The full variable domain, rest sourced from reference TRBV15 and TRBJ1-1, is DAMVIQNPRYQVTQFGKPVTLSCSQTLNHNVMYWYQQKSSQAPKLLFHYYDKDFNNEADTPDNFQSRRPNTSFCFLDIRSPGLGDTAMYLCATSSGGTEAFFGQGTRLTVV.

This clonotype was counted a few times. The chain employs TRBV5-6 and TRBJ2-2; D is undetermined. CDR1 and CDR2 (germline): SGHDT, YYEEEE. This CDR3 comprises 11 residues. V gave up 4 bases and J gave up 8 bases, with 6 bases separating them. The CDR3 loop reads CASSAIGELFF. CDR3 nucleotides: TGTGCCAGCAGCGCTATAGGGGAGCTGTTTTTT.